Below, 32 T cell receptor beta chains from the same sample are listed, as sequenced in a study of T cells expressing NK-cell markers. TCRdb reworked the 5' RACE reads into one entry per CDR3 protein, no DNA. The listing records about 450,000 distinct CDR3 sequences. Specimen: blood T cells: a sorted CD56 or NKG2C T cell subset, CD4+ or CD8+ T cells, or bulk PBMC T cells (not recorded which). The source of these receptors is a woman between 18 and 70 years old in good health.

The chain recombines TRBV4-1 with TRBJ1-4. Per the germline V gene, CDR1 is MGHRA and CDR2 is YSYEKL. CDR3 length equals 14 residues. CDR3 residues: CASSHRTEPEKLFF.

This chain connects TRBV5-6 to TRBJ2-3. The germline V gene encodes CDR1 SGHDT and CDR2 YYEEEE. The CDR3 contains 16 residues. CDR3 in amino acids: CASSLDGSRITDTQYF. The whole variable domain, filled in from reference TRBV5-6 and TRBJ2-3, reads DAGVTQSPTHLIKTRGQQVTLRCSPKSGHDTVSWYQQALGQGPQFIFQYYEEEERQRGNFPDRFSGHQFPNYSSELNVNALLLGDSALYLCASSLDGSRITDTQYFGPGTRLTVL.

The CDR3 here is CASSKTLGQNYNEQFF. The chain has TRBV5-5 and TRBJ2-1. The length of the CDR3 is 16 residues. Germline values: CDR1 SGHKS, CDR2 YYEKEE (reference sequence). The entire variable domain, with the rest obtained from reference TRBV5-5 and TRBJ2-1, is as follows: DAGVTQSPTHLIKTRGQQVTLRCSPISGHKSVSWYQQVLGQGPQFIFQYYEKEERGRGNFPDRFSARQFPNYSSELNVNALLLGDSALYLCASSKTLGQNYNEQFFGPGTRLTVL.

V is TRBV11-3 and J is TRBJ2-3; TCRdb names TRBD1, which stays unverified in the absence of DNA. In germline, CDR1 is SGHNT, CDR2 YENEEA. The CDR3 contains 13 residues. The CDR3 is CASRQGVADTQYF.

The V call is TRBV7-9, the J call TRBJ2-7; checking the TCRdb D call of TRBD1 is not possible without DNA. Germline CDR1 and CDR2: SEHNR and FQNEAQ (reference sequence). The CDR3 extends over 15 amino acids. CDR3 residues: CASSPRTGNYYEQYF. Drawing the rest from reference TRBV7-9 and TRBJ2-7, the complete variable domain is DTGVSQNPRHKITKRGQNVTFRCDPISEHNRLYWYRQTLGQGPEFLTYFQNEAQLEKSRLLSDRFSAERPKGSFSTLEIQRTEQGDSAMYLCASSPRTGNYYEQYFGPGTRLTVT.

V usage is TRBV30 and J usage is TRBJ2-2. The length of the CDR3 is 11 residues. The germline V gene encodes CDR1 GTSNPN and CDR2 SVGIG (reference sequence). CDR3 loop: CAWGHTGELFF.

This rearrangement joins TRBV20-1 to TRBJ1-6; TCRdb outputs TRBD1, but without DNA this stays unchecked. Germline CDR1 reads DFQATT; CDR2 reads SNEGSKA (reference sequence). The CDR3 is 14 amino acids. CDR3 region: CSAFSGTGNSPLHF.

V and J are TRBV27 and TRBJ1-2. The germline V gene has CDR1 MNHEY and CDR2 SMNVEV (reference sequence). This CDR3 spans 16 amino acids. CDR3 loop: CASSLGRGGYPDGYTF.

The chain couples TRBV29-1 to TRBJ2-1; TCRdb's D call, TRBD1, is unchecked because there is no DNA. Germline CDR1 is SQVTM and CDR2 is ANQGSEA. The length of the CDR3 is 13 residues. The chain's CDR3 is CSVGDRRENEQFF.

The CDR3 here is CSAETSGRTDTQYF. The rearrangement links TRBV29-1 to TRBJ2-3; TCRdb outputs TRBD2, but without DNA this stays unchecked. The CDR3 spans 14 residues. In germline, CDR1 is SQVTM, CDR2 ANQGSEA.

The J gene is TRBJ2-3, the V gene TRBV29-1; TCRdb outputs TRBD1, but without DNA this stays unchecked. CDR3 length: 13 residues. The germline V gene encodes CDR1 SQVTM and CDR2 ANQGSEA. CDR3 protein: CSVDRGRTDTQYF.

The chain couples TRBV3-1 to TRBJ2-1; checking the TCRdb D call of TRBD2 is not possible without DNA. The CDR3 is 15 residues long. The V gene's germline CDR1 is LGHDT and CDR2 YNNKEL (reference sequence). Here the CDR3 reads CASSRSGGAINEQFF.

The J gene is TRBJ2-7, the V gene TRBV23-1; TCRdb gives TRBD2 as the D gene, but with no DNA this cannot be confirmed. TRBV23-1 belongs to the ORF category, with a function that is uncertain. This CDR3 region has 14 residues. The CDR3 protein is CASISGSWAYEQYF.

The chain carries TRBV20-1 and TRBJ1-1; TCRdb picks TRBD1, but there is no DNA to check that call. The CDR3 has 15 residues. The germline V gene has CDR1 DFQATT and CDR2 SNEGSKA (reference sequence). This CDR3 is CSARSTGYADTEAFF.

The V call is TRBV27, the J call TRBJ1-1; TCRdb calls TRBD1, which cannot be checked without DNA. This CDR3 region has 14 residues. Per germline, CDR1 MNHEY and CDR2 SMNVEV (reference sequence). CDR3: CASSFGTVNTEAFF.

The rearrangement links TRBV25-1 to TRBJ2-7. Germline loops: CDR1 MGHDK, CDR2 SYGVNS. This CDR3 has 12 residues. The CDR3 here is CASSEVIYEQYF.

The chain recombines TRBV9 with TRBJ2-2. The germline CDR1 and CDR2 sequences are SGDLS and YYNGEE. The CDR3 extends over 13 amino acids. The CDR3 sequence: CASSGWGTGELFF.

V is TRBV6-2 or TRBV6-3 and J is TRBJ1-1; TCRdb indicates TRBD1, and absent DNA this call remains unverified. The CDR3 covers 12 residues. Germline assignment: CDR1 MNHEY and CDR2 SVGEGT. The CDR3 sequence: CASRQGRIEAFF.

This chain uses TRBV5-4 with TRBJ2-1; the TCRdb D gene call, TRBD2, has no DNA to confirm it. The CDR3 extends over 20 amino acids. The germline CDR1 and CDR2 sequences are SGHNT and YYREEE (reference sequence). CDR3 in amino acids: CASSLGAVQTSGRSSDEQFF.

The chain joins TRBV7-8 to TRBJ2-3; TCRdb lists TRBD2, though no DNA is available to test this call. Germline V gives CDR1 SGHVS, CDR2 FQNEAQ. This CDR3 is built from 14 residues. CDR3 sequence: CASGGSLAADTQYF.

The chain carries TRBV19 and TRBJ2-1; the TRBD1 assignment by TCRdb is unverifiable without DNA. CDR3 length: 15 amino acids. Germline V gives CDR1 LNHDA, CDR2 SQIVND (reference sequence). The CDR3 sequence is CASSIERTGFREQFF. The whole variable domain, remainder taken from reference TRBV19 and TRBJ2-1, is DGGITQSPKYLFRKEGQNVTLSCEQNLNHDAMYWYRQDPGQGLRLIYYSQIVNDFQKGDIAEGYSVSREKKESFPLTVTSAQKNPTAFYLCASSIERTGFREQFFGPGTRLTVL.

The chain combines TRBV29-1 with TRBJ1-2; TCRdb returns TRBD1, unconfirmable since there is no DNA. The CDR3 loop spans 13 amino acids. The germline V gene encodes CDR1 SQVTM and CDR2 ANQGSEA. The CDR3 is CSVVGQGARGYTF.

The CDR3: CASSPLGQAINEQFF. V gene TRBV12-3 or TRBV12-4 combines with J gene TRBJ2-1; checking the TCRdb D call of TRBD1 is not possible without DNA. CDR3 length: 15 amino acids.

This chain uses TRBV2 with TRBJ1-4; the D call from TCRdb, TRBD1, cannot be confirmed without DNA. The CDR3 runs 15 residues. The germline CDR1 and CDR2 sequences are SNHLY and FYNNEI. CDR3 in amino acids: CASTGGGGGDEKLFF.

The genes are TRBV5-1 and TRBJ2-5; TCRdb gives TRBD2 as the D gene, but with no DNA this cannot be confirmed. The CDR3 runs 15 residues. Per germline, CDR1 SGHRS and CDR2 YFSETQ. The CDR3 loop reads CASSPKTSGGETQYF.

The chain employs TRBV28 and TRBJ2-1; TCRdb indicates TRBD2, and absent DNA this call remains unverified. Germline lookup yields CDR1 MDHEN and CDR2 SYDVKM. The CDR3 contains 15 residues. The CDR3 spells CASSPLAVLYNEQFF.

The V and J genes are TRBV21-1 and TRBJ2-7; TCRdb returns TRBD2, unconfirmable since there is no DNA. TRBV21-1 is labeled a pseudogene. The CDR3 length is 18 residues. The CDR3: CASSKREGLSMPSYEQYF.

The rearrangement links TRBV5-1 to TRBJ2-7; TCRdb outputs TRBD1, but without DNA this stays unchecked. This CDR3 is 13 amino acids long. Germline lookup yields CDR1 SGHRS and CDR2 YFSETQ. CDR3 protein: CASSPGTDNEQYF.

The chain carries TRBV4-3 and TRBJ1-4. The CDR3 extends over 14 amino acids. From germline, CDR1 is LGHNA and CDR2 YSLEER. The CDR3: CASSQDDGYEKLFF.

The chain has TRBV5-1 and TRBJ2-3; TCRdb reports TRBD1, a call that lacks DNA to check it against. The CDR3 is 19 amino acids. Looked up from germline, CDR1 is SGHRS and CDR2 is YFSETQ. The CDR3 is CASSLAVGIGRDVADTQYF.

This chain uses TRBV18 with TRBJ2-7; TCRdb returns TRBD1, unconfirmable since there is no DNA. The CDR3 contains 14 residues. The germline CDR1 and CDR2 sequences are KGHSH and LQKENI. The CDR3 region is CASSRGGDFGEQYF. Full variable domain (outside the CDR3, taken from reference TRBV18 and TRBJ2-7): NAGVMQNPRHLVRRRGQEARLRCSPMKGHSHVYWYRQLPEEGLKFMVYLQKENIIDESGMPKERFSAEFPKEGPSILRIQQVVRGDSAAYFCASSRGGDFGEQYFGPGTRLTVT.

This sequence joins TRBV20-1 and TRBJ2-3; TCRdb's D call of TRBD2 is untestable without DNA. The CDR3 runs to 14 residues. Germline V gene lookup returns CDR1 DFQATT and CDR2 SNEGSKA (reference sequence). CDR3 amino acids: CSARRTQITDTQYF.